The 14 T cell receptor beta chains below come from one sample, sequenced in a study of T cells after yellow fever vaccination. A single record per CDR3 protein comes from TCRdb applying MiXCR to the 5' RACE reads. This sample has 250,000 to 300,000 distinct CDR3 sequences, with approximately 5.2% found just once. Sample: CD4+ T cells sorted from PBMCs, taken on the day of the yellow fever booster vaccination. The receptors derive from a man aged 18 to 30 who received the YFV17D yellow fever vaccine.

This clonotype has a count of ten or more. The gene calls are TRBV7-2 and TRBJ2-7, with TRBD1 matching 10 bases. The CDR3 extends over 15 amino acids. V dropped 2 bases and J dropped 5; count of bases not matched to a gene: 6. Looked up from germline, CDR1 is SGHTA and CDR2 is FQGNSA. The CDR3 nucleotides are TGTGCCAGCAGCTTAAGCCTGGACAGGGGGGACGAGCAGTACTTC. As protein: CASSLSLDRGDEQYF.

This clonotype was detected many times. This rearrangement joins TRBV12-3 or TRBV12-4 to TRBJ2-7; the match to TRBD1 covers 10 bases. The CDR3 has 13 amino acids. J gave up 6 bases and V 5 bases, and 4 bases lay outside the gene matches. The CDR3 DNA reads TGTGCCAGCAGTCGGGACAGGGGTAGCGAGCAGTACGTC. Amino acid sequence: CASSRDRGSEQYV.

This clonotype was counted at least ten times. V is TRBV4-3 and J is TRBJ2-3; TRBD2 agrees at 8 bases. This CDR3 is 16 amino acids long. Losses at the gene ends were 2 bases for V and 6 bases for J; bases not matched to a gene: 10. The germline V gene encodes CDR1 LGHNA and CDR2 YSLEER. The CDR3 sequence is CASSQSLPASGDTQYF. In DNA form, the CDR3 reads TGCGCCAGCAGCCAATCCCTTCCGGCTAGCGGGGATACGCAGTATTTT.

The table lists this clonotype with a few counts. This chain connects TRBV20-1 to TRBJ1-2; 7 bases line up with TRBD1. The germline gives CDR1 DFQATT, CDR2 SNEGSKA (reference sequence). V shed 3 bases and J 1 base; nucleotides not matched to a gene: 8. This CDR3 is 15 amino acids long. CDR3 in amino acids: CSASPGQANNYGYTF. The DNA of the CDR3 is TGCAGTGCTAGCCCCGGACAGGCTAATAACTATGGCTACACCTTC.

This clonotype was picked up a small number of times. The chain is built from TRBV7-2 and TRBJ1-5, with 8 nucleotides matching TRBD1. The CDR3 has 15 residues. CDR1 is SGHTA, CDR2 FQGNSA, per germline. V shed 5 bases and J 5 bases; nucleotides not matched to a gene: 8. The CDR3 DNA sequence: TGTGCCAGCAGCCCACGGACAGGGCTCGATCAGCCCCAGCATTTT. It codes for CASSPRTGLDQPQHF.

The genes are TRBV11-2 and TRBJ2-5; the match to TRBD1 covers 7 bases. The J segment lost 5 bases and the V segment lost 5 bases, leaving 8 bases of the junction unmatched. Germline CDR1 and CDR2: SGHAT and FQNNGV. This CDR3 spans 14 amino acids. The CDR3 nucleotides are TGTGCCAGCAGCCTTCAGACAGGGCGGGAGACCCAGTACTTC. Its translation is CASSLQTGRETQYF.

This clonotype was detected a few times. V is TRBV4-1 and J is TRBJ2-7, with 7 bases lining up with TRBD1. V shed 6 bases and J 7 bases; nucleotides not matched to a gene: 18. Germline CDR1 and CDR2: MGHRA and YSYEKL. The CDR3 covers 16 residues. CDR3 residues: CASRRTTGEILREQYF. In DNA form, the CDR3 reads TGCGCCAGCAGGAGGACAACAGGGGAGATCCTCCGGGAGCAGTACTTC.

This clonotype was observed a handful of times. The rearrangement uses TRBV12-3 or TRBV12-4 and TRBJ1-1; D remains ambiguous. V dropped 5 bases and J dropped 2 bases, with 9 bases sitting between them. The CDR3 sequence is 13 residues long. The CDR3 DNA reads TGTGCCAGCAGTATCCAGAGAAACACTGAAGCTTTCTTT. Its translation is CASSIQRNTEAFF.

This clonotype was counted many times. This chain uses TRBV12-3 or TRBV12-4 with TRBJ2-3, with 14 nucleotides matching TRBD2. The CDR3 is 14 amino acids. The V and J ends lost 10 bases and 6 bases, in that order; junction bases with no gene match: 6. DNA of the CDR3: TGTGCCACCCGACTAGCGGGGGGGCCGGATACGCAGTATTTT. This encodes CATRLAGGPDTQYF.

This clonotype showed up just a few times. The gene calls are TRBV6-5 and TRBJ2-3; 7 nucleotides match TRBD2. This CDR3 region has 14 residues. V was clipped by 5 bases and J by 6 bases; unmatched bases: 8. Germline V gene sequence: CDR1 MNHEY, CDR2 SVGAGI. CDR3 residues: CASSATGGLDTQYF. The CDR3, as DNA: TGTGCCAGCAGTGCAACGGGGGGACTGGATACGCAGTATTTT.

This rearrangement joins TRBV5-1 to TRBJ2-5; the match to TRBD2 covers 7 bases. Trimming cost V 4 bases and J 4 bases; bases outside gene matches: 10. The CDR3 runs to 15 residues. Germline V gene sequence: CDR1 SGHRS, CDR2 YFSETQ. The CDR3 sequence: CASSLQRGRVETQYF. CDR3 in DNA: TGCGCCAGCAGCCTCCAGCGGGGAAGGGTAGAGACCCAGTACTTC. Drawing the rest from reference TRBV5-1 and TRBJ2-5, the complete variable domain is KAGVTQTPRYLIKTRGQQVTLSCSPISGHRSVSWYQQTPGQGLQFLFEYFSETQRNKGNFPGRFSGRQFSNSRSEMNVSTLELGDSALYLCASSLQRGRVETQYFGPGTRLLVL.

This chain uses TRBV10-3 with TRBJ1-1, with 7 positions matching TRBD1. V trimming: 5 bases; J trimming: 6 bases; junction bases outside the gene matches: 3. The CDR3 runs 12 residues. Germline CDR1 ENHRY, CDR2 SYGVKD. The chain's CDR3 is CAISRTGSEAFF. The CDR3, as DNA: TGTGCCATCAGTCGGACAGGATCTGAAGCTTTCTTT.

The chain is built from TRBV29-1 and TRBJ1-1, with TRBD1 matching over 7 bases. The germline V gene encodes CDR1 SQVTM and CDR2 ANQGSEA. The CDR3 length is 14 residues. V gave up 0 bases and J gave up 11 bases; unmatched junction bases: 12. The DNA for the CDR3 is TGCAGCGTTGAAGATCGGGGAGGGGGCCCCAGGGCTTTCTTT. The encoded protein is CSVEDRGGGPRAFF.

V is TRBV2 and J is TRBJ1-2; unclear D gene. The CDR3 sequence is 12 residues long. The V end was cut by 3 bases, the J end by 4 bases, with 6 bases between. Germline CDR1 reads SNHLY; CDR2 reads FYNNEI. The CDR3 sequence: CASSEQIYGYTF. CDR3 bases: TGTGCCAGCAGTGAGCAGATCTATGGCTACACCTTC.